The clone carrying this T cell receptor beta chain was counted a few times. Antigen unknown. Per germline, CDR1 MNHEY and CDR2 SMNVEV (reference sequence). Trimming cost V 8 bases and J 6 bases, with 18 bases left between them. CDR3 length: 14 amino acids. This sample stems from a study of CD8 T cells in ankylosing spondylitis. A quantitative 5'-RACE method, one with molecular barcodes, was used to make TCR beta libraries. TCRdb fed the 5' RACE reads into MiXCR, producing one record per CDR3 protein. Among about 27,000 distinct CDR3 sequences, approximately 7.9% were seen once, and the ten largest hold 25% to 30%. Study results and caveats: Disease-linked clones had a CD8+ phenotype and relatively low frequency in peripheral blood. According to the report, clones linked to the disease were significantly enriched in matched synovial fluid samples taken from ankylosing spondylitis patients.

This receptor was taken from a male donor with ankylosing spondylitis or in good health (not recorded which). The V call is TRBV27, the J call TRBJ2-3; D may be TRBD1 or TRBD2 (5 bases each). Sequenced: blood. The CDR3 is CASFIPGRLDTQYF. CDR3 DNA: TGTGCCAGCTTCATCCCGGGACGTCTCGATACGCAGTATTTT.